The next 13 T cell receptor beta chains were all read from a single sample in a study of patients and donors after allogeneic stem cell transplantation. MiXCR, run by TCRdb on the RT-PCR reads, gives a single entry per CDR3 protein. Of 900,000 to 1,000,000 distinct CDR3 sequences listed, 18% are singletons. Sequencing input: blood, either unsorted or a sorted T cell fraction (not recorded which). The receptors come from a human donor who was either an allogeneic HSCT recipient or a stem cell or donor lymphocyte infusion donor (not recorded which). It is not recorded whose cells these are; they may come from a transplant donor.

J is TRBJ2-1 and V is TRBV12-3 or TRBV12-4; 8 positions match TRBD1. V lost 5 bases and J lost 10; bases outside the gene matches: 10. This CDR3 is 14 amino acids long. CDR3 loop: CASSAGTGLYEQFF. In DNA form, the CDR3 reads TGTGCCAGCAGTGCCGGGACAGGACTTTACGAGCAGTTCTTC.

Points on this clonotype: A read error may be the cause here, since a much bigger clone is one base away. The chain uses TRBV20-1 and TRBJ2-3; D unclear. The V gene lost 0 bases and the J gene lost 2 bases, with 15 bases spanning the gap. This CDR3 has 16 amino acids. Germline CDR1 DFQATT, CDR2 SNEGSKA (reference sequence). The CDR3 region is CSARDPTDINTDTQYF. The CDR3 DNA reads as TGCAGTGCTAGAGATCCAACAGACATAAACACAGATACGCAGTATTTT.

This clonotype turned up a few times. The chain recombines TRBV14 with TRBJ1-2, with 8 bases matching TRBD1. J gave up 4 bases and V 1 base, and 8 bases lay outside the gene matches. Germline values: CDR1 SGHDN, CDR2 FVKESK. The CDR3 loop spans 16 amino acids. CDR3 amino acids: CASSQVGTGPIYGYTF. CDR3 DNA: TGTGCCAGCAGCCAAGTAGGGACAGGTCCTATCTATGGCTACACCTTC.

CDR3 loop: CASSYWKHNDNEQFF. The CDR3 DNA follows: TGTGCCAGCAGCTATTGGAAGCATAATGACAATGAGCAGTTCTTC. The chain links TRBV7-4 to TRBJ2-1, with unresolved D. With 4 bases removed from V and 5 bases from J, the gap between germline ends came to 15 bases. Germline CDR1 and CDR2: SGHVT and SQSDAQ. The CDR3 consists of 15 residues. Drawing the rest from reference TRBV7-4 and TRBJ2-1, the complete variable domain is GAGVSQSPRYKVAKRGRDVALRCDSISGHVTLYWYRQTLGQGSEVLTYSQSDAQRDKSGRPSGRFSAERPERSVSTLKIQRTEQGDSAVYLCASSYWKHNDNEQFFGPGTRLTVL.

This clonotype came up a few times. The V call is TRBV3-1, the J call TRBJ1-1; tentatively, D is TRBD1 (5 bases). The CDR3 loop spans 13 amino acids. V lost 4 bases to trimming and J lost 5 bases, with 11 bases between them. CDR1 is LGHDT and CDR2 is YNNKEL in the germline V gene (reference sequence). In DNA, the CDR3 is TGTGCCAGCAGCCCCCGGGGCCCAACTGAAGCTTTCTTT. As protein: CASSPRGPTEAFF.

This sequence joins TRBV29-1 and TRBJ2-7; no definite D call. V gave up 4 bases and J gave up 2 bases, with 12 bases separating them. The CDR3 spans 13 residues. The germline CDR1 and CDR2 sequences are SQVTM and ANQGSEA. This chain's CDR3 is CSVAPTQTYEQYF. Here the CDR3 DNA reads TGCAGCGTTGCCCCGACGCAAACCTACGAGCAGTACTTC.

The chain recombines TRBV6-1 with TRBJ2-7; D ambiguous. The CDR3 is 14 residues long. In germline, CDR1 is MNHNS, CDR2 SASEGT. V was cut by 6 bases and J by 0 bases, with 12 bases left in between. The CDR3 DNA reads TGTGCCAGCAGCCGCAGGTTTTCCTCCTACGAGCAGTACTTC. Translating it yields CASSRRFSSYEQYF.

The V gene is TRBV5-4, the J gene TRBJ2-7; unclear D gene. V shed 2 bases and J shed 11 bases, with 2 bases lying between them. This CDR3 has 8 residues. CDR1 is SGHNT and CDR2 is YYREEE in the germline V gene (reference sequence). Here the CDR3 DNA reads TGTGCCAGCAGCTTCAAGTACTTC. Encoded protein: CASSFKYF.

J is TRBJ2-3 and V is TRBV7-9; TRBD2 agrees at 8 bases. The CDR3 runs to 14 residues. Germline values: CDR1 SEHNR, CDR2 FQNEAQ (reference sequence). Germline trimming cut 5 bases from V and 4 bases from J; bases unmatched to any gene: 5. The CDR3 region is CASSARGGSDTQYF. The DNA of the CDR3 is TGTGCCAGCAGCGCTCGGGGGGGCTCAGATACGCAGTATTTT.

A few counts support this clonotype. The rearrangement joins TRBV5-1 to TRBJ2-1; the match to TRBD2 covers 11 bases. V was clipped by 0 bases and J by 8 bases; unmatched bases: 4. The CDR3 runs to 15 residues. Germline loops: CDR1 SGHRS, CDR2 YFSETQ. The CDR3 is CASSLGLAGSHEQFF. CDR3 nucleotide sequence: TGCGCCAGCAGCTTGGGACTAGCGGGATCCCATGAGCAGTTCTTC.

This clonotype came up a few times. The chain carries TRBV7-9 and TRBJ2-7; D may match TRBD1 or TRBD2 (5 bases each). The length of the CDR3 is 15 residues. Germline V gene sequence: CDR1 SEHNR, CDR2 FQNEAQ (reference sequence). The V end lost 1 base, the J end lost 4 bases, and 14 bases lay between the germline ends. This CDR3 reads CASSLGRDATYEQYF. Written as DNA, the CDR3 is TGTGCCAGCAGCTTAGGCAGGGACGCAACGTACGAGCAGTACTTC.

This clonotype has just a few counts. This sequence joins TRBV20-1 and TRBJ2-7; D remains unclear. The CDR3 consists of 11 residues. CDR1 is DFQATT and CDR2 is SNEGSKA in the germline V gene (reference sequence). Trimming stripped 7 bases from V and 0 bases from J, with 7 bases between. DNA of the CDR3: TGCAGTGGACGCGCCTCCTACGAGCAGTACTTC. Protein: CSGRASYEQYF.

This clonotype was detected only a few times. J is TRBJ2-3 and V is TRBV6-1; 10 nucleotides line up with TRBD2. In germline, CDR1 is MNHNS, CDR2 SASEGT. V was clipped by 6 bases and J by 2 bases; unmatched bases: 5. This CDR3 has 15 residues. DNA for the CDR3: TGTGCCAGCAGGCAACTAGCGGGGATCACAGATACGCAGTATTTT. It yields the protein CASRQLAGITDTQYF.